The 22 T cell receptor beta chains in this list originate from one sample, sequenced in a study of T-cell memory formation after mild COVID-19. TCRdb re-analysed the 5' RACE reads in MiXCR, keeping a single row per CDR3 protein. This table has more than 100,000 distinct CDR3 sequences, approximately 5.9% appearing once. Specimen: PBMCs or a T cell subset sorted from them (not recorded which). The receptors come from an adult woman who had mild COVID-19 (a few samples of this study predate the infection). Cell type and time point are not known.

This clonotype turned up a few times. This chain uses TRBV24-1 with TRBJ2-3; 14 nucleotides line up with TRBD2. CDR3 length: 18 residues. Germline V gene sequence: CDR1 KGHDR, CDR2 SFDVKD. Trimming took 2 bases from V and 5 from J; bases not matched to a gene: 8. In DNA form, the CDR3 reads TGTGCCACCAGTGATTCCAGACTAGCGGGAGGGGAAAGAGATACGCAGTATTTT. It specifies CATSDSRLAGGERDTQYF.

There are many counts of this clonotype. The J gene is TRBJ1-1, the V gene TRBV5-5; weak D call: TRBD1 (5 bases). Germline loops: CDR1 SGHKS, CDR2 YYEKEE (reference sequence). Between the trimmed V and J ends, which lost 4 bases and 4 bases, there was a span of 20 bases. The CDR3 has 16 amino acids. CDR3 coding DNA: TGTGCCAGCAGCCCCCGGTGGGATGGAAGGGGCACTGAAGCTTTCTTT. This encodes CASSPRWDGRGTEAFF.

This clonotype was observed a few times. This rearrangement joins TRBV12-3 or TRBV12-4 to TRBJ2-3; D is unclear. Trimming removed 6 bases at V and 2 bases at J, with 12 bases between. The CDR3 covers 14 residues. The CDR3 nucleotides read TGTGCCAGCAGCCTCACAGCCCACACAGATACGCAGTATTTT. This gives the protein CASSLTAHTDTQYF.

The gene calls are TRBV23-1 and TRBJ2-2; 8 nucleotides line up with TRBD2. TRBV23-1 is sorted into the ORF group, with uncertain function. V trimming: 3 bases; J trimming: 4 bases; junction bases outside the gene matches: 10. This CDR3 contains 17 residues. The CDR3 DNA sequence: TGCGCCAGCAGTCAGGGAGGACTAGCCTCGGGCACCGGGGAGCTGTTTTTT. Amino acids: CASSQGGLASGTGELFF.

This clonotype showed up many times. This chain links TRBV7-6 with TRBJ2-1, with TRBD2 identical over 13 bases. The junction had 4 bases not matched to a gene; V was cut back by 5 bases and J by 6 bases. The CDR3 sequence is 15 residues long. CDR1 and CDR2 (germline): SGHVS, FNYEAQ. CDR3 in amino acids: CASSPWTSGSNEQFF. The CDR3 nucleotides are TGTGCCAGCAGCCCGTGGACTAGCGGGAGCAATGAGCAGTTCTTC. The full variable domain, rest sourced from reference TRBV7-6 and TRBJ2-1, is GAGVSQSPRYKVTKRGQDVALRCDPISGHVSLYWYRQALGQGPEFLTYFNYEAQQDKSGLPNDRFSAERPEGSISTLTIQRTEQRDSAMYRCASSPWTSGSNEQFFGPGTRLTVL.

This clonotype was found a few times. The V gene is TRBV24-1, the J gene TRBJ2-7, with 11 bases aligning to TRBD1. This CDR3 has 14 amino acids. J gave up 6 bases and V 7 bases, and 7 bases lay outside the gene matches. Germline V lookup: CDR1 KGHDR, CDR2 SFDVKD. In DNA, the CDR3 is TGTGCCACCAGCCCCGGGGACAGGGGGTCCGAGCAGTACTTC. This sequence encodes CATSPGDRGSEQYF.

This clonotype has a count of ten or more. The chain combines TRBV5-6 with TRBJ2-5; D ambiguous. V lost 2 bases to trimming and J lost 4 bases, with 6 bases between them. Germline-derived CDR1 and CDR2 are SGHDT and YYEEEE. The CDR3 has 12 residues. This CDR3 is CASSLQTETQYF. Here the CDR3 DNA reads TGTGCCAGCAGCTTACAAACAGAGACCCAGTACTTC.

The V call is TRBV6-2 or TRBV6-3, the J call TRBJ2-1, with D perhaps TRBD1 or TRBD2 (5 bases each). The CDR3 extends over 15 amino acids. Per the germline V gene, CDR1 is MNHEY and CDR2 is SVGEGT. Trimming shortened V by 7 bases and J by 7 bases, and 20 bases separated the two germline ends. The CDR3: CASTYRDPKWNEQFF. CDR3 DNA: TGTGCCAGCACCTACCGGGACCCTAAATGGAATGAGCAGTTCTTC.

This clonotype was seen only a few times. The gene calls are TRBV7-2 and TRBJ2-3; 14 bases fit TRBD2. Germline V CDR1 and CDR2: SGHTA, FQGNSA. The CDR3 loop spans 17 amino acids. V lost 5 bases to trimming and J lost 2 bases; unmatched junction nucleotides: 6. CDR3: CASSRGLAGAATDTQYF. The CDR3 DNA reads TGTGCCAGCAGCAGGGGACTAGCGGGAGCCGCCACAGATACGCAGTATTTT.

This clonotype was seen a handful of times. A much larger clone differs by one base, so this may be a read error. This chain's CDR3 is CASSRDRDTGELFF. In DNA, the CDR3 is TGTGCCAGCAGCCGGGACAGGGACACCGGGGAGCTGTTTTTT. The chain uses TRBV2 and TRBJ2-2; 9 nucleotides line up with TRBD1. The CDR3 extends over 14 amino acids. Germline CDR1 reads SNHLY; CDR2 reads FYNNEI. The junction had 2 bases not matched to a gene; V was cut back by 6 bases and J by 3 bases. Based on the CDR3 plus reference TRBV2 and TRBJ2-2, the full variable domain is EPEVTQTPSHQVTQMGQEVILRCVPISNHLYFYWYRQILGQKVEFLVSFYNNEISEKSEIFDDQFSVERPDGSNFTLKIRSTKLEDSAMYFCASSRDRDTGELFFGEGSRLTVL.

This clonotype was picked up many times. CDR3 in amino acids: CASSFSRGRRNTEAFF. The CDR3 DNA is TGTGCCAGCAGCTTCAGTCGGGGAAGGCGGAACACTGAAGCTTTCTTT. The chain links TRBV5-6 to TRBJ1-1, with unresolved D. Germline V gene sequence: CDR1 SGHDT, CDR2 YYEEEE. CDR3 length: 16 amino acids. Trimming left V 2 bases short and J 1 base short, with 15 bases between.

The sample holds many counts of this clonotype. The gene calls are TRBV5-1 and TRBJ2-2; a weak D match, TRBD1 (5 bases). This CDR3 region has 14 residues. Germline loops: CDR1 SGHRS, CDR2 YFSETQ. The germline V and J ends were trimmed by 7 bases and 4 bases, with 14 bases remaining between them. CDR3 DNA sequence: TGCGCCAGCTCACTGGCAGGGCCCACCGGGGAGCTGTTTTTT. As protein: CASSLAGPTGELFF.

This chain links TRBV20-1 with TRBJ2-1, with TRBD2 matching 7 bases. V dropped 6 bases and J dropped 0; count of bases not matched to a gene: 8. CDR1 is DFQATT, CDR2 SNEGSKA, per germline (reference sequence). The CDR3 is 15 amino acids. In nucleotides, the CDR3 is TGCAGTGCGGCAAGGGGAGGGAGCTCCTACAATGAGCAGTTCTTC. Its protein is CSAARGGSSYNEQFF.

Here the CDR3 reads CATSRVRLSTDTQYF. CDR3 in DNA: TGTGCCACCAGCAGAGTCAGGCTTAGCACAGATACGCAGTATTTT. This sequence joins TRBV15 and TRBJ2-3; D ambiguous. V lost 1 base and J 0 bases, leaving 8 bases between the germline ends. CDR1 and CDR2 from the germline V gene are LNHNV and YYDKDF (reference sequence). The CDR3 has 15 amino acids. Based on the CDR3 plus reference TRBV15 and TRBJ2-3, the full variable domain is DAMVIQNPRYQVTQFGKPVTLSCSQTLNHNVMYWYQQKSSQAPKLLFHYYDKDFNNEADTPDNFQSRRPNTSFCFLDIRSPGLGDTAMYLCATSRVRLSTDTQYFGPGTRLTVL.

The chain carries TRBV12-3 or TRBV12-4 and TRBJ1-1, with D maybe TRBD1 (6 bases). The CDR3 length is 14 residues. Trimming pared 8 bases from V and 1 base from J, leaving 14 bases between. The CDR3 sequence is CASRKQGQNTEAFF. DNA for the CDR3: TGTGCCAGCCGAAAACAGGGCCAGAACACTGAAGCTTTCTTT.

The CDR3 DNA follows: TGTGCCGGAGCCACCCTATGGATCGGTGAGCAGTTCTTC. Protein sequence: CAGATLWIGEQFF. The chain is built from TRBV6-2 or TRBV6-3 and TRBJ2-1; D gene uncertain. V was shortened by 11 bases and J by 9 bases, with 20 bases between the two germline ends. CDR3 length: 13 amino acids. Germline loops: CDR1 MNHEY, CDR2 SVGEGT.

This clonotype was counted a few times. The J gene is TRBJ2-1, the V gene TRBV4-1, with 10 bases identical to TRBD2. This CDR3 has 18 residues. Trimming took 0 bases from V and 1 from J; bases not matched to a gene: 6. The germline gives CDR1 MGHRA, CDR2 YSYEKL. The DNA of the CDR3 is TGCGCCAGCAGCCAAGATCCCCCTAGCGGGAGTTCCTACAATGAGCAGTTCTTC. Translated: CASSQDPPSGSSYNEQFF.

This clonotype appeared a few times. The rearrangement joins TRBV19 to TRBJ2-2; D perhaps matches TRBD2 (5 bases). Trimming cost V 3 bases and J 5 bases, with 13 bases left between them. Germline V gene lookup returns CDR1 LNHDA and CDR2 SQIVND (reference sequence). The CDR3 runs to 15 residues. CDR3 DNA: TGTGCCAGTAGTATGAAGCGGCCGGGAACCGGGGAGCTGTTTTTT. Translated: CASSMKRPGTGELFF.

Many counts were recorded for this clonotype. The V gene is TRBV5-1, the J gene TRBJ2-2; 7 nucleotides match TRBD1. This CDR3 is 14 amino acids long. Germline CDR1 reads SGHRS; CDR2 reads YFSETQ. V trimming: 7 bases; J trimming: 4 bases; junction bases outside the gene matches: 7. The CDR3 nucleotides are TGCGCCAGCCAACGGGACAGAGTCACCGGGGAGCTGTTTTTT. Encoded protein: CASQRDRVTGELFF.

This clonotype was seen repeatedly, ten times or more. The junction does not match germline at one end; this may be a read error. The gene calls are TRBV12-3 or TRBV12-4 and TRBJ2-1; D is uncertain. This CDR3 spans 11 amino acids. The CDR3 DNA reads TGTGCCAGCAGTTTAGATGGGCCCCGGCTCTTC. It codes for CASSLDGPRLF.

This clonotype was seen a handful of times. The chain combines TRBV12-3 or TRBV12-4 with TRBJ1-4; the D is unclear. The V and J ends lost 1 base and 8 bases respectively, with 14 bases between them. The CDR3 consists of 15 residues. The CDR3: CASSLVKEPPEKLFF. The CDR3, as DNA: TGTGCCAGCAGTTTAGTTAAAGAGCCCCCCGAAAAACTGTTTTTT.

The sample holds many counts of this clonotype. The chain is built from TRBV7-2 and TRBJ2-1, with D maybe TRBD1 (5 bases). V lost 8 bases and J lost 2, with 16 bases in between. Germline V gives CDR1 SGHTA, CDR2 FQGNSA. There are 15 residues in the CDR3. The CDR3 region has the DNA TGTGCCAGCTACCGAAGGCAGGGAACCTACAATGAGCAGTTCTTC. It is translated as CASYRRQGTYNEQFF.